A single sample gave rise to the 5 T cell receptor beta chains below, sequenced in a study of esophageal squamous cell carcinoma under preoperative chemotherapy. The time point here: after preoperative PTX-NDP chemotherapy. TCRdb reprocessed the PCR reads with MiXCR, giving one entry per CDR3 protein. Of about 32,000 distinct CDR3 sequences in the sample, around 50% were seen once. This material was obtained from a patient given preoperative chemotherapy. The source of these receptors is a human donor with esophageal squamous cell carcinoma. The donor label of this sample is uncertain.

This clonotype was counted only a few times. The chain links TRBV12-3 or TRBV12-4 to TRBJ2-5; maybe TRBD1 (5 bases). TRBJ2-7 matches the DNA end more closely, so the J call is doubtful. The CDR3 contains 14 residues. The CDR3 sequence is CASSLSTQGGEQYF. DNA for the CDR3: TGTGCCAGCAGTTTATCTACCCAGGGCGGCGAGCAGTACTTC.

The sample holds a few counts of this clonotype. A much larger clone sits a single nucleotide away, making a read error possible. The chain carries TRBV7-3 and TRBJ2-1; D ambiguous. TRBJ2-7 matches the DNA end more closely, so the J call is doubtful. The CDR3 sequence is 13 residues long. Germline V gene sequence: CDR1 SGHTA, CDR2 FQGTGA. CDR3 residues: CASGLDPANEQYF. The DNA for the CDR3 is TGTGCCAGCGGTCTGGACCCTGCCAATGAGCAGTACTTC.

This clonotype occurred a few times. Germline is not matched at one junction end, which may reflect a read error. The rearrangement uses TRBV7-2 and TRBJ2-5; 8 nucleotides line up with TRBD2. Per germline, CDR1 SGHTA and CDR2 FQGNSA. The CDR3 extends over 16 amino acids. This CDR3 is CASSSGRGAPRESRLF. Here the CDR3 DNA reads TGTGCCAGCAGCTCTGGGCGGGGGGCCCCTCGGGAGTCCCGGCTTTTC.

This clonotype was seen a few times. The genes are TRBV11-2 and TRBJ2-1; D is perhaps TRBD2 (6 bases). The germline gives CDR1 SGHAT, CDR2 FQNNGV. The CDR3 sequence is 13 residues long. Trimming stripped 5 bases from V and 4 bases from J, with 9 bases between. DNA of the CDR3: TGTGCCAGCAGCCCGGGACTTTACAATGAGCAGTTCTTC. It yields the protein CASSPGLYNEQFF.

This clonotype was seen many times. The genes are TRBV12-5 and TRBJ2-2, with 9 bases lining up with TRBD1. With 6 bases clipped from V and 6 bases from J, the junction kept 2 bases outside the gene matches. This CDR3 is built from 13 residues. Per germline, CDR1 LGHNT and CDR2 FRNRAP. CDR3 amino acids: CASGQGAAGELFF. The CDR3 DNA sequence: TGTGCTAGTGGACAGGGGGCAGCCGGGGAGCTGTTTTTT.